The clone carrying this T cell receptor (beta chain) was found a few times. The antigen is unknown. Peripheral blood was drawn, about 10 milliliters per donor. This sample was taken from a study of blood T cells in healthy people across ages. Points from the study as a whole: Percentage of naive T cells showed a strong correlation with TCR beta diversity.

The CDR3 sequence is 11 residues long. The ends were cut back, 0 bases at V and 11 bases at J, with 8 bases in the middle. In germline, CDR1 is SGHRS, CDR2 YFSETQ. A second PCR, run for about 6 to 12 cycles, used a sample-barcoded 5' primer plus a J-beta primer mix. TCRdb re-called the 5' RACE reads with MiXCR, one entry per CDR3 protein. In the table there are some 900,000 distinct CDR3 sequences, 29% of which are singletons. This TCR was recovered from a woman aged 80 or over in good health. J is TRBJ1-1 and V is TRBV5-1; D gene unclear. The material sequenced was blood. The CDR3 sequence is CASSLDGVAFF. The DNA for the CDR3 is TGCGCCAGCAGCTTGGATGGGGTTGCTTTCTTT.